Below are 27 T cell receptor beta chains sequenced from a single sample in a study of early T cells in non-severe SARS-CoV-2 infection. TCRdb recomputed calls from the 5' RACE reads with MiXCR, one row per CDR3 protein. The data show about 71,000 distinct CDR3 sequences, roughly 13% seen once. The sample taken for sequencing was whole blood. Receptor source: an adult who was a healthcare worker with PCR-confirmed SARS-CoV-2 infection or an uninfected control (not recorded which).

The gene calls are TRBV3-1 and TRBJ2-1; tentative D call: TRBD2 (7 bases). This CDR3 contains 14 residues. V was pared by 3 bases and J by 5 bases, with 11 bases between. Per germline, CDR1 LGHDT and CDR2 YNNKEL (reference sequence). The CDR3 sequence is CASSQRGGHNEQFF. The CDR3 DNA sequence: TGTGCCAGCAGCCAGAGGGGGGGGCACAATGAGCAGTTCTTC.

This rearrangement joins TRBV12-3 or TRBV12-4 to TRBJ2-7; 7 bases are shared with TRBD1. This CDR3 contains 17 residues. The V gene end was trimmed by 6 bases and the J gene end by 3 bases; junction bases not matched to a gene: 17. DNA of the CDR3: TGTGCCAGCAGCGTTCAACGAGACAGGGCCGTTCGCTACGAGCAGTACTTC. This codes for CASSVQRDRAVRYEQYF.

This clonotype was counted only a few times. This chain uses TRBV5-1 with TRBJ1-1; 9 nucleotides align to TRBD1. From germline, CDR1 is SGHRS and CDR2 YFSETQ. The ends lost 4 bases at V and 4 bases at J; junction bases unmatched: 5. CDR3 size: 14 residues. CDR3 nucleotide sequence: TGCGCCAGCAGCCTCCCGACAGGGGGCACTGAAGCTTTCTTT. Translating it yields CASSLPTGGTEAFF.

This clonotype was seen ten or more times. The chain joins TRBV5-1 to TRBJ2-2, with D tentatively TRBD1 or TRBD2 (6 bases each). The CDR3 consists of 18 residues. In germline, CDR1 is SGHRS, CDR2 YFSETQ. V gave up 0 bases and J gave up 0 bases, with 15 bases separating them. The CDR3 spells CASSLARRGQTNTGELFF. CDR3 sequence (DNA): TGCGCCAGCAGCTTGGCTAGGCGGGGACAAACGAACACCGGGGAGCTGTTTTTT.

The chain joins TRBV28 to TRBJ2-1, with D possibly being TRBD1 (5 bases). Germline loops: CDR1 MDHEN, CDR2 SYDVKM. This CDR3 contains 15 residues. Trimming took 5 bases from V and 5 from J, leaving 16 bases between them. The CDR3: CASSDPRGSDNEQFF. The CDR3 nucleotides are TGTGCCAGCAGTGACCCTAGGGGATCGGACAATGAGCAGTTCTTC. Full variable domain (remainder filled in from reference TRBV28 and TRBJ2-1): DVKVTQSSRYLVKRTGEKVFLECVQDMDHENMFWYRQDPGLGLRLIYFSYDVKMKEKGDIPEGYSVSREKKERFSLILESASTNQTSMYLCASSDPRGSDNEQFFGPGTRLTVL.

This sequence joins TRBV29-1 and TRBJ1-1; 9 bases fit TRBD1. V dropped 4 bases and J dropped 0; count of bases not matched to a gene: 12. The CDR3 consists of 17 residues. Germline values: CDR1 SQVTM, CDR2 ANQGSEA. In nucleotides, the CDR3 is TGCAGCGTTGTTTTGCTCGGACAGGGGATTATGAACACTGAAGCTTTCTTT. Its protein product is CSVVLLGQGIMNTEAFF.

This clonotype was seen many times. The CDR3: CASRGASRGGRQETQYF. The CDR3 DNA sequence: TGTGCCAGCAGAGGGGCTTCCAGGGGTGGGCGCCAAGAGACCCAGTACTTC. The chain combines TRBV6-5 with TRBJ2-5; possibly TRBD1 for D (6 bases). With 6 bases removed from V and 1 base from J, the gap between germline ends came to 21 bases. The CDR3 is made up of 17 amino acids. Per germline, CDR1 MNHEY and CDR2 SVGAGI.

This clonotype was seen a few times. The rearrangement links TRBV10-1 to TRBJ2-5; D not certain. Trimming pared 4 bases from V and 5 bases from J, leaving 2 bases between. The CDR3 is 10 residues long. Germline V CDR1 and CDR2: WNHNN, SYGVQD (reference sequence). CDR3 bases: TGCGCCAGCAGTGCGGAGACCCAGTACTTC. This sequence encodes CASSAETQYF.

The V gene is TRBV29-1, the J gene TRBJ2-3; possibly TRBD2 for D (6 bases). The CDR3 length is 16 residues. Germline lookup yields CDR1 SQVTM and CDR2 ANQGSEA. Trimming took off 7 bases at V and 0 bases at J, with 20 bases between the two ends. Written as DNA, the CDR3 is TGCAGCGCCGTGATCGTTTGGCGGGGTAGCACAGATACGCAGTATTTT. Protein product: CSAVIVWRGSTDTQYF.

The chain links TRBV7-2 to TRBJ1-1; a possible D gene is TRBD1 (6 bases). This CDR3 comprises 14 residues. Trimming took 2 bases from V and 3 from J, leaving 10 bases between them. CDR1 SGHTA and CDR2 FQGNSA come from the germline V gene. This CDR3 is CASSLNPGDTEAFF. CDR3 bases: TGTGCCAGCAGCTTAAATCCAGGGGACACTGAAGCTTTCTTT.

The chain uses TRBV5-1 and TRBJ2-2; 8 bases fit TRBD1. Germline V CDR1 and CDR2: SGHRS, YFSETQ. J was trimmed by 4 bases and V by 4 bases; bases with no gene match: 6. This CDR3 has 15 residues. CDR3 DNA: TGCGCCAGCAGCAGGGACAGGACCCGCACCGGGGAGCTGTTTTTT. Protein sequence: CASSRDRTRTGELFF.

V is TRBV11-2 and J is TRBJ2-7; D possibly corresponds to TRBD2 (7 bases). The V end lost 0 bases, the J end lost 4 bases, and 13 bases lay between the germline ends. Per the germline V gene, CDR1 is SGHAT and CDR2 is FQNNGV. The CDR3 length is 15 residues. CDR3 in amino acids: CASSLDPGGEYEQYF. CDR3 coding DNA: TGTGCCAGCAGCTTAGATCCGGGGGGCGAGTACGAGCAGTACTTC.

This clonotype has ten or more counts. The V call is TRBV20-1, the J call TRBJ2-7, with TRBD2 as a possible D gene (5 bases). Germline V lookup: CDR1 DFQATT, CDR2 SNEGSKA (reference sequence). Trimming shortened V by 6 bases and J by 0 bases, and 9 bases separated the two germline ends. The CDR3 is made up of 12 amino acids. The CDR3 is CSALLVSYEQYF. In DNA form, the CDR3 reads TGCAGTGCCCTACTAGTCTCCTACGAGCAGTACTTC.

V and J are TRBV7-2 and TRBJ1-3, with 7 nucleotides matching TRBD1. The CDR3 spans 15 residues. Unmatched junction bases numbered 6, after V lost 3 bases and J lost 4 bases. The germline gives CDR1 SGHTA, CDR2 FQGNSA. The CDR3 sequence: CASSFTGEWGNTIYF. CDR3 nucleotides: TGTGCCAGCAGCTTTACAGGGGAGTGGGGAAACACCATATATTTT.

The table lists this clonotype with a few counts. The chain couples TRBV7-8 to TRBJ2-5; no firm D call. In germline, CDR1 is SGHVS, CDR2 FQNEAQ. Trimming pared 6 bases from V and 3 bases from J, leaving 20 bases between. This CDR3 is 16 amino acids long. This CDR3 reads CASSPDRVSSKETQYF. CDR3 bases: TGTGCCAGCAGTCCAGATCGGGTTTCGTCAAAAGAGACCCAGTACTTC.

The V gene is TRBV28, the J gene TRBJ1-1; 8 bases align to TRBD1. After removal of 6 bases from V and 5 bases from J, the junction contained 5 bases not matched to a gene. Germline V gene sequence: CDR1 MDHEN, CDR2 SYDVKM. The CDR3 extends over 13 amino acids. CDR3 sequence (DNA): TGTGCCAGCAGGCAGGGGGCTCGGACTGAAGCTTTCTTT. Protein: CASRQGARTEAFF.

This clonotype was counted at least ten times. V usage is TRBV29-1 and J usage is TRBJ2-5; D not certain. Trimming took 7 bases from V and 2 from J, leaving 11 bases between them. Germline assignment: CDR1 SQVTM and CDR2 ANQGSEA. The CDR3 length is 12 residues. CDR3 DNA: TGCAGCGCAGGCGGCAGTCAAGAGACCCAGTACTTC. Translated: CSAGGSQETQYF.

The rearrangement links TRBV28 to TRBJ2-2; D is undetermined. The CDR3 runs 13 residues. V lost 6 bases, J lost 6 bases, and 11 bases lay in between. Germline CDR1 and CDR2: MDHEN and SYDVKM. The CDR3 bases are TGTGCCAGCAGAGTGGCCCGGCCCGGGGAGCTGTTTTTT. Its protein product is CASRVARPGELFF.

The chain combines TRBV3-1 with TRBJ2-3; D ambiguous. This CDR3 contains 16 residues. Trimming removed 1 base from V and 1 base from J, with 12 bases in between. The germline V gene encodes CDR1 LGHDT and CDR2 YNNKEL (reference sequence). CDR3 DNA sequence: TGTGCCAGCAGCCAAGGGGTACCCGACGGCACAGATACGCAGTATTTT. This translates into CASSQGVPDGTDTQYF.

This clonotype was counted between two and nine times. The V gene is TRBV29-1, the J gene TRBJ1-4; possible D gene TRBD1, 5 bases. V was trimmed by 1 base and J by 4 bases, leaving 10 bases between them. Germline V lookup: CDR1 SQVTM, CDR2 ANQGSEA. This CDR3 region has 14 residues. In DNA form, the CDR3 reads TGCAGCGTTGAAGGGACGGGGGATAATGAAAAACTGTTTTTT. Residues: CSVEGTGDNEKLFF.

This clonotype was detected a few times. The gene calls are TRBV9 and TRBJ2-1; perhaps TRBD2 as D (6 bases). The CDR3 totals 16 residues. CDR1 and CDR2 (germline): SGDLS, YYNGEE. Trimming stripped 2 bases from V and 0 bases from J, with 12 bases between. The CDR3 DNA is TGTGCCAGCAGCGTGGGAGGACTGAGCTCCTACAATGAGCAGTTCTTC. Amino acid sequence: CASSVGGLSSYNEQFF.

This clonotype was recorded at least ten times. The chain carries TRBV28 and TRBJ1-2; D perhaps matches TRBD1 (5 bases). The CDR3 extends over 15 amino acids. Germline loops: CDR1 MDHEN, CDR2 SYDVKM. V was pared by 10 bases and J by 4 bases, with 22 bases between. The CDR3 bases are TGTGCCACCAGGAAGCAAGGGACGGATGGCTATGGCTACACCTTC. Translated: CATRKQGTDGYGYTF.

The rearrangement links TRBV7-9 to TRBJ1-1; TRBD1 is a possible D gene (6 bases). Trimming took off 3 bases at V and 6 bases at J, with 11 bases between the two ends. This CDR3 contains 13 residues. Germline V gene sequence: CDR1 SEHNR, CDR2 FQNEAQ (reference sequence). CDR3 in DNA: TGTGCCAGCAGCTTGCAGGGGAGCGCTGAAGCTTTCTTT. Encoded protein: CASSLQGSAEAFF.

This clonotype was detected a few times. V gene TRBV28 combines with J gene TRBJ2-5, with a possible D match to TRBD2 (5 bases). The CDR3 spans 15 residues. The V and J ends lost 2 bases and 0 bases respectively, with 10 bases between them. Germline assignment: CDR1 MDHEN and CDR2 SYDVKM. CDR3 bases: TGTGCCAGCAGTTTAGGGAGTCGGTACCAAGAGACCCAGTACTTC. It encodes CASSLGSRYQETQYF.

This clonotype showed up many times. The rearrangement links TRBV28 to TRBJ2-3, with 7 bases matching TRBD2. The CDR3 length is 15 residues. Germline values: CDR1 MDHEN, CDR2 SYDVKM. The V segment lost 4 bases and the J segment 0 bases; nucleotides outside the gene matches: 4. For the CDR3, the DNA is TGTGCCAGCAGTTCACCTAGCGGTAGCACAGATACGCAGTATTTT. It yields the protein CASSSPSGSTDTQYF.

The rearrangement joins TRBV4-2 to TRBJ1-2; 10 nucleotides align to TRBD1. The CDR3 contains 15 residues. V shed 5 bases, J shed 6 bases, and the junction held 9 bases outside the gene matches. In germline, CDR1 is LGHNA, CDR2 YNFKEQ. The CDR3 region has the DNA TGTGCCAGCAGCGCACCGGGACAGGGGAGGGATGGCTACACCTTC. It yields the protein CASSAPGQGRDGYTF.

V usage is TRBV4-1 and J usage is TRBJ1-5; D is uncertain. The CDR3 spans 12 residues. Looked up from germline, CDR1 is MGHRA and CDR2 is YSYEKL. V lost 3 bases and J lost 4, with 4 bases in between. CDR3 nucleotides: TGCGCCAGCAGCCAGGGGAATCAGCCCCAGCATTTT. It specifies CASSQGNQPQHF.